The 6 T cell receptor beta chains listed next were all sequenced from one sample in a study of T cell repertoires in cytomegalovirus infection. TCRdb called the reads again in MiXCR, with one record for every CDR3 protein. The table has some 700,000 distinct CDR3 sequences, roughly 36% seen once; the top ten hold 2.8%. Sequenced sample: PBMCs. The receptor source for this set is a human donor in good health (CMV status not recorded). Some clones in this sample may be carry-over from other donors' samples.

The rearrangement joins TRBV5-6 to TRBJ1-4; 8 bases line up with TRBD1. The CDR3 consists of 16 residues. The germline CDR1 and CDR2 sequences are SGHDT and YYEEEE. J was trimmed by 8 bases and V by 1 base; bases with no gene match: 10. Here the CDR3 DNA reads TGTGCCAGCAGCTTGACAGGGGGTCAGCCCGGCGAAAAACTGTTTTTT. It codes for CASSLTGGQPGEKLFF.

This clonotype came up many times. The rearrangement links TRBV7-8 to TRBJ2-1, with TRBD2 matching 7 bases. Germline assignment: CDR1 SGHVS and CDR2 FQNEAQ. With 5 bases clipped from V and 0 bases from J, the junction kept 7 bases outside the gene matches. The CDR3 totals 16 residues. This chain's CDR3 is CASSLLRGSSYNEQFF. As DNA, the CDR3 is TGTGCCAGCAGCCTCCTGCGGGGGAGCTCCTACAATGAGCAGTTCTTC.

This clonotype has only a few counts. The chain's CDR3 is CASSFPGDEQFF. The DNA for the CDR3 is TGTGCCAGCAGTTTTCCCGGAGATGAGCAGTTCTTC. This chain uses TRBV27 with TRBJ2-1; D is unclear. Germline assignment: CDR1 MNHEY and CDR2 SMNVEV (reference sequence). The CDR3 totals 12 residues. Trimming removed 3 bases from V and 8 bases from J, with 8 bases in between.

The chain carries TRBV27 and TRBJ2-7; TRBD1 matches 10 bases. The germline CDR1 and CDR2 sequences are MNHEY and SMNVEV (reference sequence). This CDR3 spans 18 amino acids. The V gene end was trimmed by 6 bases and the J gene end by 4 bases; junction bases not matched to a gene: 18. In DNA form, the CDR3 reads TGTGCCAGCAGGAAAGACAGGGGGCAAACGGATAAATATTACGAGCAGTACTTC. Its protein is CASRKDRGQTDKYYEQYF.

The chain has TRBV11-2 and TRBJ1-2; a weak D match, TRBD1 (5 bases). This CDR3 is built from 15 residues. V lost 0 bases and J lost 0, with 8 bases in between. Germline CDR1 and CDR2: SGHAT and FQNNGV. DNA for the CDR3: TGTGCCAGCAGCTTAGAATGGGGGGCTAACTATGGCTACACCTTC. Translated: CASSLEWGANYGYTF. Based on the CDR3 plus reference TRBV11-2 and TRBJ1-2, the full variable domain is EAGVAQSPRYKIIEKRQSVAFWCNPISGHATLYWYQQILGQGPKLLIQFQNNGVVDDSQLPKDRFSAERLKGVDSTLKIQPAKLEDSAVYLCASSLEWGANYGYTFGSGTRLTVV.

J is TRBJ2-5 and V is TRBV6-5, with D uncertain. The length of the CDR3 is 14 residues. Germline values: CDR1 MNHEY, CDR2 SVGAGI. The V and J ends lost 0 bases and 3 bases respectively, with 8 bases between them. This CDR3 reads CASSYSFPEETQYF. In DNA, the CDR3 is TGTGCCAGCAGTTACTCTTTTCCGGAAGAGACCCAGTACTTC.